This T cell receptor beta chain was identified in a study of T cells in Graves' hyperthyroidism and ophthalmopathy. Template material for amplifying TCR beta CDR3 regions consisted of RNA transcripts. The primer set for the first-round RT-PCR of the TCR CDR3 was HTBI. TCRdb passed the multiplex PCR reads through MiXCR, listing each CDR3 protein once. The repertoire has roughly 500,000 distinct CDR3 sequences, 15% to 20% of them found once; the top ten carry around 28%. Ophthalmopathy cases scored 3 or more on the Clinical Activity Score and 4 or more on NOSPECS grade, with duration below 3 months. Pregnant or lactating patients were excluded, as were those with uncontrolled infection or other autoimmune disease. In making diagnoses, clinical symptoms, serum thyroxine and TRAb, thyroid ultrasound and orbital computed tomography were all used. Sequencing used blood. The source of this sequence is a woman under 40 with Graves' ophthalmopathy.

In DNA form, the CDR3 reads TGCAGCGTTGTGATCGAGGGGGGAGACTCCTACGAGCAGTACTTC. Translated, it gives CSVVIEGGDSYEQYF. V is TRBV29-1 and J is TRBJ2-7; the D call may be TRBD1 or TRBD2 (6 bases each). The germline V gene has CDR1 SQVTM and CDR2 ANQGSEA. V lost 4 bases to trimming and J lost 0 bases, with 16 bases between them. The CDR3 is made up of 15 amino acids.